Presented here are 3 T cell receptor beta chains from one specimen sequenced in a study of lung T cells in sarcoidosis with Löfgren's syndrome. TCRdb redid the calling of the reads with MiXCR, one entry per CDR3 protein. The repertoire holds 15,000 to 25,000 distinct CDR3 sequences, with about 20% as singletons. Sequenced input: CD4+ T cells from PBMCs. Receptors were obtained from a human donor with sarcoidosis (Löfgren's syndrome or another form), or a control subject (not recorded which).

This clonotype appeared a few times. This may stem from a read error, because a much larger clone lies one nucleotide away. The chain employs TRBV5-1 and TRBJ2-7; TRBD1 or TRBD2 may be the D gene (7 bases each). Germline V gene lookup returns CDR1 SGHRS and CDR2 YFSETQ. The CDR3 length is 13 residues. This chain's CDR3 is CASSLQGDYERYF. DNA of the CDR3: TGCGCCAGCAGCTTGCAGGGGGACTACGAGCGGTACTTC.

This clonotype is judged medium-sized. The chain links TRBV6-1 to TRBJ1-1, with a tentative D call TRBD1 (6 bases). This CDR3 comprises 13 residues. Germline V gives CDR1 MNHNS, CDR2 SASEGT. In DNA form, the CDR3 reads TGTAGGCTGGGGGCGTCCCAGAACACTGAAGCTTTCTTT. Protein: CRLGASQNTEAFF.

This clonotype is medium-sized within its sample. V usage is TRBV27 and J usage is TRBJ2-3, with D possibly TRBD1 on 6 matching bases. The CDR3 runs 15 residues. V dropped 6 bases and J dropped 2 bases, with 15 bases sitting between them. Germline loops: CDR1 MNHEY, CDR2 SMNVEV (reference sequence). CDR3 bases: TGTGCCAGCAGCTATGGACAGCGAAACACAGATACGCAGTATTTT. Translation gives CASSYGQRNTDTQYF.